This T cell receptor beta chain was sequenced for a study of beta chain features in type 1 diabetes. Study as a whole: Analysis included 107,917,701 sorted cells drawn from all samples. Study findings and constraints: Healthy donors had naive, central memory and Treg TCRB repertoires that appeared less similar than those seen among patients.

This clone was found a few times. The antigen is unknown. All of the isolated RNA was reverse transcribed, so expressed TCRB transcripts were sequenced. Profiled with immunoSEQ multiplex PCR; TCRdb holds only in-frame clones, not every one. The sample lists roughly 150,000 clones; around 10% were seen once. CDR1 is SGHTA and CDR2 is FQGNSA in the germline V gene. This CDR3 spans 14 amino acids. V was trimmed by 8 bases and J by 3 bases, leaving 16 bases between them. The sequencing input was central memory CD4+ T cells from blood. V is TRBV7-2 and J is TRBJ1-1; a possible D gene is TRBD1 (5 bases). The receptor comes from a man between 18 and 35 years old in good health. CDR3 sequence: CASSGRWGDTEAFF. The CDR3 DNA reads as TGTGCCAGCTCCGGGAGATGGGGGGACACTGAAGCTTTCTTT.